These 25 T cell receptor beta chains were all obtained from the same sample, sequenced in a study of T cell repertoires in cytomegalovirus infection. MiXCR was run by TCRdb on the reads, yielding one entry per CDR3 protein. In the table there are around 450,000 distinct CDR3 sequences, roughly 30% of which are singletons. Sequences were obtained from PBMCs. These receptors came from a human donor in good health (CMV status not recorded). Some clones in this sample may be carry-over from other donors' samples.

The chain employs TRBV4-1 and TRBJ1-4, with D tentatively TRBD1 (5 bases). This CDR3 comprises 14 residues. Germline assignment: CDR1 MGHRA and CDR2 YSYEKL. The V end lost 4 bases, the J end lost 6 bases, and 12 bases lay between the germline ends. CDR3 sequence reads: CASSPRVADEKLFF. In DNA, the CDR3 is TGCGCCAGCAGCCCCAGGGTCGCGGATGAAAAACTGTTTTTT.

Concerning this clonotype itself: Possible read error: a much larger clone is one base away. Written as DNA, the CDR3 is TGTGCCAGCAGTGAAAGGGCAGTGAATAGCAATCAGCCCCCGCATTTT. As protein: CASSERAVNSNQPPHF. The J gene is TRBJ1-5, the V gene TRBV6-1; D unresolved. Germline V gene sequence: CDR1 MNHNS, CDR2 SASEGT. This CDR3 contains 16 residues.

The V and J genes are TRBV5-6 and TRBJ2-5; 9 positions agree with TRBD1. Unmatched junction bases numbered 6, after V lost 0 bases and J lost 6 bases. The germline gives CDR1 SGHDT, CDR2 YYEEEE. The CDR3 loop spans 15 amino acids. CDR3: CASSLEGQGLKTQYF. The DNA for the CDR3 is TGTGCCAGCAGCTTGGAGGGACAGGGTCTAAAGACCCAGTACTTC.

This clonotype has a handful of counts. The CDR3 sequence is CASSYVSQGETEAFF. DNA of the CDR3: TGTGCCAGCAGTTACGTTTCTCAGGGGGAGACTGAAGCTTTCTTT. The V gene is TRBV6-2 or TRBV6-3, the J gene TRBJ1-1; 7 bases agree with TRBD1. CDR3 length equals 15 residues. The J segment lost 5 bases and the V segment lost 2 bases, leaving 8 bases of the junction unmatched. The germline CDR1 and CDR2 sequences are MNHEY and SVGEGT.

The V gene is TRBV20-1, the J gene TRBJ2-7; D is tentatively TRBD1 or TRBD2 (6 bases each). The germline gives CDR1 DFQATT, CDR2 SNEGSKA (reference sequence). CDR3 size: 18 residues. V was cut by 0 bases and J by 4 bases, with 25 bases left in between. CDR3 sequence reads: CSARDRTTGGTSFYEQYF. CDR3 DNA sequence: TGCAGTGCTAGAGATCGGACCACCGGCGGGACATCATTTTACGAGCAGTACTTC.

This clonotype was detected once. The CDR3 sequence is CASSLIRARDTQYF. CDR3 nucleotide sequence: TGTGCCAGCAGTTTAATTAGGGCCCGGGATACCCAGTACTTC. V usage is TRBV28 and J usage is TRBJ2-5, with a possible D match to TRBD2 (5 bases). CDR3 length: 14 amino acids. Trimming stripped 2 bases from V and 8 bases from J, with 15 bases between. Looked up from germline, CDR1 is MDHEN and CDR2 is SYDVKM. Full variable domain (outside the CDR3, taken from reference TRBV28 and TRBJ2-5): DVKVTQSSRYLVKRTGEKVFLECVQDMDHENMFWYRQDPGLGLRLIYFSYDVKMKEKGDIPEGYSVSREKKERFSLILESASTNQTSMYLCASSLIRARDTQYFGPGTRLLVL.

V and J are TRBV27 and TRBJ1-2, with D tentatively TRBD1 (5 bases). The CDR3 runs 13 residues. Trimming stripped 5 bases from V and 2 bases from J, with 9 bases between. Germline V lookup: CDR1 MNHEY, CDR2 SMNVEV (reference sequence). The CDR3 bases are TGTGCCAGCAGTCGGACAAACAACTATGGCTACACCTTC. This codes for CASSRTNNYGYTF.

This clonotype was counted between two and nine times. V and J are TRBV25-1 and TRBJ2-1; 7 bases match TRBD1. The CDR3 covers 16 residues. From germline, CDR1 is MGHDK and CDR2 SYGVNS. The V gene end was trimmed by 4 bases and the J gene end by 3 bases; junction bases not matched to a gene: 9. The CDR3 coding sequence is TGTGCCAGCAGTGGGACAGGTCCCCGGGGCTACAATGAGCAGTTCTTC. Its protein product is CASSGTGPRGYNEQFF.

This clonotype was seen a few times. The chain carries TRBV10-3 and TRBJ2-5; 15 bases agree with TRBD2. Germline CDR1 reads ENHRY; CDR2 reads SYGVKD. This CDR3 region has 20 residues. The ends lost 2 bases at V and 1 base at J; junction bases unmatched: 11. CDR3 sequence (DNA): TGTGCCATCAGTGAGCCTTCTGGGACTAGCGGGGGGTCCCTCCAAGAGACCCAGTACTTC. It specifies CAISEPSGTSGGSLQETQYF.

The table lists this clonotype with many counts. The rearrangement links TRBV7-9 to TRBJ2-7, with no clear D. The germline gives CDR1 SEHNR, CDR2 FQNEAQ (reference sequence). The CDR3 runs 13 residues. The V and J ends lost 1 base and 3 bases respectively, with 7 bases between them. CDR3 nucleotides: TGTGCCAGCAGCTTAGGTGGTAACTACGAGCAGTACTTC. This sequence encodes CASSLGGNYEQYF. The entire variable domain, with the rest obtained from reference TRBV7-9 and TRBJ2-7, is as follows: DTGVSQNPRHKITKRGQNVTFRCDPISEHNRLYWYRQTLGQGPEFLTYFQNEAQLEKSRLLSDRFSAERPKGSFSTLEIQRTEQGDSAMYLCASSLGGNYEQYFGPGTRLTVT.

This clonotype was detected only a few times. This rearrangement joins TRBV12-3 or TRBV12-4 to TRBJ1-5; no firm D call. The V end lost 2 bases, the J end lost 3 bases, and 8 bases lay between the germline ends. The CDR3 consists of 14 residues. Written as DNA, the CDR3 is TGTGCCAGCAGTTTACTAGAGGTCAATCAGCCCCAGCATTTT. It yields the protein CASSLLEVNQPQHF.

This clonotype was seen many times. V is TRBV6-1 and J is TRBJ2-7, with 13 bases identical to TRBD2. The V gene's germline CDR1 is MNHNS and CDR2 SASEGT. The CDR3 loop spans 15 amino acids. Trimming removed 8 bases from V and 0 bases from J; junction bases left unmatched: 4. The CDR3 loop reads CASFTSGGASYEQYF. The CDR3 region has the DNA TGTGCCAGCTTCACTAGCGGGGGGGCCTCCTACGAGCAGTACTTC.

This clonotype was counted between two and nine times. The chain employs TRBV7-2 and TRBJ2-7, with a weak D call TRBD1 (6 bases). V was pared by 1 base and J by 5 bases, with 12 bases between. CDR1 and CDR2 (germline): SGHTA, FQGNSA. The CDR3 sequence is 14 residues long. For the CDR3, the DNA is TGTGCCAGCAGCTTAGGACAGGTTGCAGACGAGCAGTACTTC. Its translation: CASSLGQVADEQYF.

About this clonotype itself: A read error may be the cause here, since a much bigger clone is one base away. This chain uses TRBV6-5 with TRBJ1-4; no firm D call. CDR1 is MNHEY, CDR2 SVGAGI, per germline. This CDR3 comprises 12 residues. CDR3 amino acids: CASRYTDGGPVF. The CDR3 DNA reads TGTGCCAGCAGGTACACGGACGGTGGTCCCGTTTTT.

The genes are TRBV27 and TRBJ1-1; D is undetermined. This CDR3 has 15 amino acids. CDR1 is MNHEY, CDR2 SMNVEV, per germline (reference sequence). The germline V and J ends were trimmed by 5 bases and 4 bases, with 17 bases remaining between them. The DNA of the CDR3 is TGTGCCAGCAGTCCATCTCCAGGCTGGAGCACTGAAGCTTTCTTT. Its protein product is CASSPSPGWSTEAFF.

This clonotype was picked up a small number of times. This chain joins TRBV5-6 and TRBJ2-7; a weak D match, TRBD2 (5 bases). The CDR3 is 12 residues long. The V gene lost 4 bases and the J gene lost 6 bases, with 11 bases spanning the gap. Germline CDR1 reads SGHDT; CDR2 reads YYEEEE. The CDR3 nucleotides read TGTGCCAGCAGCCACCGCGGGTCCGAGCAGTACTTC. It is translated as CASSHRGSEQYF.

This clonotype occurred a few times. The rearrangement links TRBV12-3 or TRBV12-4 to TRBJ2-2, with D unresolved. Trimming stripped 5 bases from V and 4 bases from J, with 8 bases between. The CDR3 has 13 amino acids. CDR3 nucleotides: TGTGCCAGCAGTACCCACCCCACCGGGGAGCTGTTTTTT. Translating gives CASSTHPTGELFF.

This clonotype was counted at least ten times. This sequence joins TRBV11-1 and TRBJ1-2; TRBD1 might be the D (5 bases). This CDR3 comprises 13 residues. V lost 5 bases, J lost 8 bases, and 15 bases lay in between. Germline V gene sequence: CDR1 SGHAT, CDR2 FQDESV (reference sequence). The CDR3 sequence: CASSPPGPGGYTF. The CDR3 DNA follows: TGTGCCAGCAGCCCGCCAGGGCCTGGGGGCTACACCTTC.

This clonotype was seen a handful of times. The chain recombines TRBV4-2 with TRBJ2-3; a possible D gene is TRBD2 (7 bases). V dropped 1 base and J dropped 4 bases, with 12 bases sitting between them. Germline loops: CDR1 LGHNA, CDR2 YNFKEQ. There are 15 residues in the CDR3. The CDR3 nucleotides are TGTGCCAGCAGCCAAGTGGGGGGGCCGCCAGATACGCAGTATTTT. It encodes CASSQVGGPPDTQYF.

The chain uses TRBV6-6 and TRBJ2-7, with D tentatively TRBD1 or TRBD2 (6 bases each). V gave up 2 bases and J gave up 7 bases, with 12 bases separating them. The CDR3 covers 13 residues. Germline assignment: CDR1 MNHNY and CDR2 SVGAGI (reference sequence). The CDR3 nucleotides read TGTGCCAGCAGTTACGTCCGGGGGCAAGAGCAGTACTTC. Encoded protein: CASSYVRGQEQYF.

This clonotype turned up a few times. CDR3 nucleotide sequence: TGTGCCAGCAGTCCGGACCGACCCCAAGAGACCCAGTACTTC. Translating it yields CASSPDRPQETQYF. The chain is built from TRBV28 and TRBJ2-5; D gene ambiguous. V lost 5 bases and J 1 base, leaving 11 bases between the germline ends. The V gene's germline CDR1 is MDHEN and CDR2 SYDVKM. The CDR3 contains 14 residues. The full variable domain, with the rest looked up from reference TRBV28 and TRBJ2-5, is DVKVTQSSRYLVKRTGEKVFLECVQDMDHENMFWYRQDPGLGLRLIYFSYDVKMKEKGDIPEGYSVSREKKERFSLILESASTNQTSMYLCASSPDRPQETQYFGPGTRLLVL.

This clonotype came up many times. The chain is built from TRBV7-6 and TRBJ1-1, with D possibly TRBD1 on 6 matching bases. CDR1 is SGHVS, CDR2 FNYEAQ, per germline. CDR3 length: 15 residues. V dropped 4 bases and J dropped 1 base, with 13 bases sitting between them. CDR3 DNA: TGTGCCAGCAGCTCCTCAGGGGACACGAACACTGAAGCTTTCTTT. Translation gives CASSSSGDTNTEAFF. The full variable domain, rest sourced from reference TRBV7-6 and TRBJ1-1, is GAGVSQSPRYKVTKRGQDVALRCDPISGHVSLYWYRQALGQGPEFLTYFNYEAQQDKSGLPNDRFSAERPEGSISTLTIQRTEQRDSAMYRCASSSSGDTNTEAFFGQGTRLTVV.

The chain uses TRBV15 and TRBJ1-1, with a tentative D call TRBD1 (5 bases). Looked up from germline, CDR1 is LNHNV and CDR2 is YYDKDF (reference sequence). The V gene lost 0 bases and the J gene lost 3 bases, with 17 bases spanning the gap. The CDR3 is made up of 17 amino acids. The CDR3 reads CATSRDRTRVGDTEAFF. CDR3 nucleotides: TGTGCCACCAGCAGAGATCGTACTAGGGTGGGGGACACTGAAGCTTTCTTT. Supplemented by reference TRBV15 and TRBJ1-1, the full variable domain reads DAMVIQNPRYQVTQFGKPVTLSCSQTLNHNVMYWYQQKSSQAPKLLFHYYDKDFNNEADTPDNFQSRRPNTSFCFLDIRSPGLGDTAMYLCATSRDRTRVGDTEAFFGQGTRLTVV.

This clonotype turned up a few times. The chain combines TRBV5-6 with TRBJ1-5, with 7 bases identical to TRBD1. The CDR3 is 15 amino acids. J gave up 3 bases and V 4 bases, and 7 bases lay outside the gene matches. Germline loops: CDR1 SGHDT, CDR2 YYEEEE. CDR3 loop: CASSRIDRDNQPQHF. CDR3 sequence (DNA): TGTGCCAGCAGCCGAATCGACAGGGACAATCAGCCCCAGCATTTT.

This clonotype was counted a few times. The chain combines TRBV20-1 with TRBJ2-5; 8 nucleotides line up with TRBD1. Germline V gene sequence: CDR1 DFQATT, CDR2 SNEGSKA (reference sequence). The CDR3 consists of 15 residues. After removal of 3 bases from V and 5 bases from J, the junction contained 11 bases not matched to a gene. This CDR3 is CSARRTGKRRETQYF. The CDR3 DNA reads TGCAGTGCTAGGAGGACAGGGAAGCGTAGGGAGACCCAGTACTTC.